The next 11 T cell receptor beta chains were all read from a single sample in a study of T-cell reconstitution after alpha-beta-depleted transplantation in children. Using unique molecular identifiers, the investigators prepared the TCRbeta library. TCRdb passed the PCR reads through MiXCR, listing each CDR3 protein once. The sample carries 700,000 to 850,000 distinct CDR3 sequences, approximately 15% recorded once. The specimen was PBMCs, mostly from graft donor cells, collected 360 days after TCRalphabeta/CD19-depleted stem cell transplant. These receptor sequences come from a male patient under 18 who had a stem cell transplant for acute lymphoblastic leukemia, so the T cells may come from the graft donor.

The CDR3 DNA follows: TGTGCCAGCAGCCAGAATTTTAGGCAGGGAGGCACCGGGGAGCTGTTTTTT. It is translated as CASSQNFRQGGTGELFF. The genes are TRBV7-9 and TRBJ2-2, with a possible D match to TRBD2 (6 bases). Germline CDR1 is SEHNR and CDR2 is FQNEAQ (reference sequence). The V end lost 5 bases, the J end lost 4 bases, and 20 bases lay between the germline ends. This CDR3 comprises 17 residues.

CDR3 in DNA: TGCGCCAGCAGCTTGGGGGACAGGGGAGGGCCGCAGTATTTT. This encodes CASSLGDRGGPQYF. The V gene is TRBV5-1, the J gene TRBJ2-3; 10 nucleotides line up with TRBD1. CDR1 SGHRS and CDR2 YFSETQ come from the germline V gene. There are 14 residues in the CDR3. V shed 0 bases, J shed 10 bases, and the junction held 5 bases outside the gene matches. The variable domain in full, with the rest retrieved from reference TRBV5-1 and TRBJ2-3, is KAGVTQTPRYLIKTRGQQVTLSCSPISGHRSVSWYQQTPGQGLQFLFEYFSETQRNKGNFPGRFSGRQFSNSRSEMNVSTLELGDSALYLCASSLGDRGGPQYFGPGTRLTVL.

Many counts were recorded for this clonotype. The chain has TRBV18 and TRBJ2-2; D is uncertain. The CDR3 consists of 13 residues. The V end was cut by 2 bases, the J end by 4 bases, with 5 bases between. Per germline, CDR1 KGHSH and CDR2 LQKENI. The CDR3: CASSPRSTGELFF. The CDR3 DNA is TGTGCCAGCTCACCAAGGTCCACCGGGGAGCTGTTTTTT.

This clonotype was seen at least ten times. The genes are TRBV12-3 or TRBV12-4 and TRBJ2-1; D call uncertain. V lost 3 bases, J lost 2 bases, and 8 bases lay in between. The CDR3 is 14 residues long. The chain's CDR3 is CASSFSPTYNEQFF. CDR3 bases: TGTGCCAGCAGTTTCTCTCCTACCTACAATGAGCAGTTCTTC.

In this sample, this clonotype turned up a few times. The gene calls are TRBV4-1 and TRBJ2-1, with 12 bases matching TRBD2. The CDR3 runs 17 residues. V lost 1 base to trimming and J lost 7 bases; unmatched junction nucleotides: 8. CDR1 is MGHRA and CDR2 is YSYEKL in the germline V gene. The CDR3 DNA is TGCGCCAGCAGCCAAGTGAGCAAGACTAGCGGGAGTAATGAGCAGTTCTTC. This codes for CASSQVSKTSGSNEQFF.

This clonotype was seen more than once but under ten times. The chain links TRBV15 to TRBJ2-3; the match to TRBD2 covers 8 bases. The CDR3 covers 16 residues. Germline CDR1 is LNHNV and CDR2 is YYDKDF (reference sequence). V dropped 4 bases and J dropped 2; count of bases not matched to a gene: 8. CDR3 in amino acids: CATSKGLVRSTDTQYF. The CDR3 DNA is TGTGCCACCAGCAAGGGACTAGTGAGATCCACAGATACGCAGTATTTT.

V is TRBV4-1 and J is TRBJ2-4, with D perhaps being TRBD1 or TRBD2 (5 bases each). This CDR3 has 17 residues. CDR1 and CDR2 (germline): MGHRA, YSYEKL. V was pared by 4 bases and J by 0 bases, with 16 bases between. CDR3 protein: CASSPVGGPLAKNIQYF. The DNA for the CDR3 is TGCGCCAGCAGCCCCGTTGGGGGACCCCTAGCCAAAAACATTCAGTACTTC.

V gene TRBV25-1 combines with J gene TRBJ1-2; TRBD1 aligns across 9 bases. Trimming cost V 2 bases and J 7 bases; bases outside gene matches: 8. Germline V gene sequence: CDR1 MGHDK, CDR2 SYGVNS. This CDR3 has 15 residues. The CDR3 sequence is CASSEMGTGTGGYTF. In DNA, the CDR3 is TGTGCCAGCAGTGAAATGGGGACAGGGACCGGTGGCTACACCTTC.

This clonotype was counted many times. This sequence joins TRBV11-1 and TRBJ2-3; no reliable D call. CDR3 length: 14 amino acids. Between the trimmed V and J ends, which lost 5 bases and 6 bases, there was a span of 15 bases. The germline CDR1 and CDR2 sequences are SGHAT and FQDESV (reference sequence). DNA for the CDR3: TGTGCCAGCAGCGGAAGGCCTAGTACGGATACGCAGTATTTT. It yields the protein CASSGRPSTDTQYF.

The gene calls are TRBV7-8 and TRBJ2-2; no definite D call. This CDR3 is 12 amino acids long. Germline CDR1 SGHVS, CDR2 FQNEAQ. V lost 11 bases and J lost 5, with 12 bases in between. CDR3 residues: CALRWATGELFF. Here the CDR3 DNA reads TGTGCCCTCCGTTGGGCAACCGGGGAGCTGTTTTTT.

This clonotype was seen many times. V is TRBV6-5 and J is TRBJ2-1; D perhaps matches TRBD1 (5 bases). This CDR3 is 16 amino acids long. V was shortened by 6 bases and J by 0 bases, with 15 bases between the two germline ends. Germline assignment: CDR1 MNHEY and CDR2 SVGAGI. CDR3 sequence (DNA): TGTGCCAGCAGACCCCCGGACGACAGCTCCTACAATGAGCAGTTCTTC. Translated: CASRPPDDSSYNEQFF.